The table lists the clone carrying this T cell receptor beta chain with a few counts. What it recognizes is unknown. The data were taken from a study of human T cells and chemical hapten exposure. Findings and caveats of the study: The number of TCRs above 1 in 1000 frequency did not change after DPC sensitization. Donors' alopecia may make their immune response differ from healthy people's.

The time point denotes: patch test 1, 2 weeks after DPC sensitization. This sample's treatment: therapeutic diphenylcyclopropenone sensitization with weekly scalp DPC. Each patch-test visit's blood sample preceded patch application. From the RACE reads, TCRdb called clonotypes with MiXCR, one entry per CDR3 protein. The sample contains 45,000 to 70,000 distinct CDR3 sequences, 9.3% of which appear only once. CDR1 and CDR2 from the germline V gene are MGHRA and YSYEKL. The CDR3 has 13 amino acids. Trimming took 1 base from V and 2 from J, leaving 5 bases between them. The rearrangement joins TRBV4-1 to TRBJ2-5, with no clear D. The material sequenced was whole blood, taken in connection with sensitization to the hapten diphenylcyclopropenone (DPC). The sequence was obtained from a woman between 35 and 50 years old with alopecia areata. Some clones in this sample may be carry-over from other donors' samples. The CDR3 DNA reads as TGCGCCAGCAGCCAAGTCGTTCAAGAGACCCAGTACTTC. Its translation is CASSQVVQETQYF.